This TCR beta chain was found in a study of vaccination effects on CD4 cells after COVID-19. Remarks on this clone: Its target is unknown.

TCRdb's copy holds only in-frame clones and misses some; the assay was immunoSEQ multiplex PCR. The sample contains 50,000 to 60,000 clones, 78% of which appear only once. A roughly ten-day culture period preceded the isolation of CD4+ T cells. Either the BNT162b2 or mRNA-1273 vaccine was given to participants in two doses. The clonotype was recovered from a human donor who received a COVID-19 vaccine. The source was CD4+ T cells from PBMCs cultured without peptide, collected after COVID-19 vaccination.

CDR3 sequence (DNA): TGCGCCAGCAGCACTCGGACTAGCGGGGGGCTTATCGATGAGCAGTTCTTC. Its protein product is CASSTRTSGGLIDEQFF. The chain joins TRBV5-1 to TRBJ2-1; 14 bases map to TRBD2. The trim removed 4 bases at V and 8 bases at J, leaving 11 bases unmatched. The CDR3 has 17 amino acids. Per germline, CDR1 SGHRS and CDR2 YFSETQ.